This TCR beta chain is drawn from a study of blood T cell repertoires in COVID-19. Study in general: The samples span acute and convalescent COVID-19 from the United States, Italy and Spain.

The CDR3 has 15 residues. The trim removed 7 bases at V and 1 base at J, leaving 2 bases unmatched. The germline CDR1 and CDR2 sequences are MNHEY and SVGAGI. Assay used: immunoSEQ multiplex PCR; TCRdb lists only in-frame clones, some missing. The data hold about 180,000 clones, with roughly 88% observed a single time. Allocation to cohorts depended on clinical history reported by the participants. For recovered donors of Cohort 3, there were two negative PCRs, clearance, or symptom resolution. V usage is TRBV6-5 and J usage is TRBJ2-2; 11 positions match TRBD2. The specimen was PBMCs or T cells enriched from blood (not recorded which). The TCR originated in a woman between 25 and 40 years old who had recovered from COVID-19. Here the CDR3 reads CASTLAGGNTGELFF. For the CDR3, the DNA is TGTGCCAGCACCCTAGCGGGAGGGAACACCGGGGAGCTGTTTTTT.